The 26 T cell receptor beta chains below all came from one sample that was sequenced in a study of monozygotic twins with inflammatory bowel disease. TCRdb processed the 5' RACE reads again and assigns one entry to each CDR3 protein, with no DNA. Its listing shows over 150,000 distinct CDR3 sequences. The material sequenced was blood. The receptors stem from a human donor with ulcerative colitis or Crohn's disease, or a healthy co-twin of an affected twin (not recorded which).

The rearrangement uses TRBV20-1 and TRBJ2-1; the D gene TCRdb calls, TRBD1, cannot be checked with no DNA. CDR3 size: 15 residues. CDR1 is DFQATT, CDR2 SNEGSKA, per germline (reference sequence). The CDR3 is CSARTPGTRYNEQFF.

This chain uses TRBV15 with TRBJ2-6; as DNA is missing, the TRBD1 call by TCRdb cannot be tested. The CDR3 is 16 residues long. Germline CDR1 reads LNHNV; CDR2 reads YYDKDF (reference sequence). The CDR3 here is CATSRDRGAGANVLTF.

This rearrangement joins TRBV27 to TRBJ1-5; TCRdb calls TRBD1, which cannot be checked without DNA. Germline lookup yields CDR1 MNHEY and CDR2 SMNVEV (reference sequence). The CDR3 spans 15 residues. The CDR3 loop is CASSLGRDSNQPQHF.

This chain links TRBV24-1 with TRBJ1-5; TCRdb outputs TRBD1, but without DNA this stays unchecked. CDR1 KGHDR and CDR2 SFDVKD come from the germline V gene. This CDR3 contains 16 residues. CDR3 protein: CATSDIGGGWNQPQHF.

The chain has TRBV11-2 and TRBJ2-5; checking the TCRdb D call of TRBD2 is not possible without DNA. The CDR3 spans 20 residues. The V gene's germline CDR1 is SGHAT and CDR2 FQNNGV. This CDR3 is CASSLGPYPGLAGGIETQYF.

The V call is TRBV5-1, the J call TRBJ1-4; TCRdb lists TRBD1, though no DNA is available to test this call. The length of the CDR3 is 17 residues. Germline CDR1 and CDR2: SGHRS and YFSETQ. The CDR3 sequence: CASSSPDSVATNEKLFF.

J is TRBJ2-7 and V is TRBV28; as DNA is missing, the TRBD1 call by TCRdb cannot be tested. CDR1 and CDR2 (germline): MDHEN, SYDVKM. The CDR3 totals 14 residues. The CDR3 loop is CASSWDSHSYEQYF.

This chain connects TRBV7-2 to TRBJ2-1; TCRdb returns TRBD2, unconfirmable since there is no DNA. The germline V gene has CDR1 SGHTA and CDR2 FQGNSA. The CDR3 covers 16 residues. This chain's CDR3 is CASSLPGLAGVSEQFF.

Here the CDR3 reads CASSRTSSHSYNEQFF. This chain uses TRBV7-3 with TRBJ2-1; TCRdb indicates TRBD2, and absent DNA this call remains unverified. The length of the CDR3 is 16 residues. Germline lookup yields CDR1 SGHTA and CDR2 FQGTGA.

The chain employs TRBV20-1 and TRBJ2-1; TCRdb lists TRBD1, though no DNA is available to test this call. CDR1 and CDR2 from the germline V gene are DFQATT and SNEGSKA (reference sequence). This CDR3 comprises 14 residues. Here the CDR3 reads CSARGGTGINEQFF.

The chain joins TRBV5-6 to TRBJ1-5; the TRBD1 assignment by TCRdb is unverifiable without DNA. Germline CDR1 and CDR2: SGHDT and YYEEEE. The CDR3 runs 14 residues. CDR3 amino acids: CASSPQGMSQPQHF. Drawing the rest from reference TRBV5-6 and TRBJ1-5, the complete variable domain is DAGVTQSPTHLIKTRGQQVTLRCSPKSGHDTVSWYQQALGQGPQFIFQYYEEEERQRGNFPDRFSGHQFPNYSSELNVNALLLGDSALYLCASSPQGMSQPQHFGDGTRLSIL.

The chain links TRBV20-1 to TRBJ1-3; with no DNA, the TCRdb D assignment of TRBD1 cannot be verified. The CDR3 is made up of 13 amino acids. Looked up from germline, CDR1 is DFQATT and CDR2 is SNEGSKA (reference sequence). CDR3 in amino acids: CSALTGTGNTIYF.

This chain's CDR3 is CASSTFRDRRTGELFF. The J gene is TRBJ2-2, the V gene TRBV7-8; TCRdb indicates TRBD1, and absent DNA this call remains unverified. CDR3 length: 16 residues. Per germline, CDR1 SGHVS and CDR2 FQNEAQ.

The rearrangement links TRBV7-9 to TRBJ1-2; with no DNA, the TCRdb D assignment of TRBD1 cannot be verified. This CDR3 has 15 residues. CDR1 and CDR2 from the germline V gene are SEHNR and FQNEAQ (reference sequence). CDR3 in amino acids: CASSLPGQGNYGYTF.

The CDR3 loop is CASSLVEGQGGQYF. The V and J genes are TRBV7-2 and TRBJ2-7; TCRdb's D gene call, TRBD1, goes unchecked for lack of DNA. The germline V gene has CDR1 SGHTA and CDR2 FQGNSA. The CDR3 length is 14 residues. Combining the CDR3 with reference TRBV7-2 and TRBJ2-7 gives the whole variable domain GAGVSQSPSNKVTEKGKDVELRCDPISGHTALYWYRQSLGQGLEFLIYFQGNSAPDKSGLPSDRFSAERTGGSVSTLTIQRTQQEDSAVYLCASSLVEGQGGQYFGPGTRLTVT.

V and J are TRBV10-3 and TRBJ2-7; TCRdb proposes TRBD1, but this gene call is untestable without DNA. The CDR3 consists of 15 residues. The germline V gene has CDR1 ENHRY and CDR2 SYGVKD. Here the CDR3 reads CAIRDGTHSPYEQYF.

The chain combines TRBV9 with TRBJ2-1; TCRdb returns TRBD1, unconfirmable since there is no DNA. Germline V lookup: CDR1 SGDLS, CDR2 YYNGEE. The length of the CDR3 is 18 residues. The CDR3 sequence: CASSVGLAGALSYNEQFF.

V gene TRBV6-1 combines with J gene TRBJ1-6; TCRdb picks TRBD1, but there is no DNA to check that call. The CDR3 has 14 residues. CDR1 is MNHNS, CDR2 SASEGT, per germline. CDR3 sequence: CASSLRGNNSPLHF.

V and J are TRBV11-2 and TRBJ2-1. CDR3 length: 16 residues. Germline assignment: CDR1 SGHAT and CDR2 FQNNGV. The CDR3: CASSLVLGSSYNEQFF. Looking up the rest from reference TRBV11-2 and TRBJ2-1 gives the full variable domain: EAGVAQSPRYKIIEKRQSVAFWCNPISGHATLYWYQQILGQGPKLLIQFQNNGVVDDSQLPKDRFSAERLKGVDSTLKIQPAKLEDSAVYLCASSLVLGSSYNEQFFGPGTRLTVL.

This chain's CDR3 is CASSSMTSKDTGELFF. V usage is TRBV27 and J usage is TRBJ2-2; the TRBD2 assignment by TCRdb is unverifiable without DNA. CDR3 length: 16 amino acids. In germline, CDR1 is MNHEY, CDR2 SMNVEV (reference sequence).

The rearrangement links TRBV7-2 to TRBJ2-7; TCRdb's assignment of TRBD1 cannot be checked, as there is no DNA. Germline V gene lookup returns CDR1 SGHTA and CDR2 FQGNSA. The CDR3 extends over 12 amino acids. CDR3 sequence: CASSWDNYEQYF.

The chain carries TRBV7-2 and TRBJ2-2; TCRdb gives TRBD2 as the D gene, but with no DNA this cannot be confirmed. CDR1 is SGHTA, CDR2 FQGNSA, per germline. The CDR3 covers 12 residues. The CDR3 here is CASSLARGELFF.

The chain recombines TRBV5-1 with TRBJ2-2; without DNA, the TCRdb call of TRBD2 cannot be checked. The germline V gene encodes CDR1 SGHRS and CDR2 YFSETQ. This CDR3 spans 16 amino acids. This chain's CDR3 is CASSLAGGFKTGELFF.

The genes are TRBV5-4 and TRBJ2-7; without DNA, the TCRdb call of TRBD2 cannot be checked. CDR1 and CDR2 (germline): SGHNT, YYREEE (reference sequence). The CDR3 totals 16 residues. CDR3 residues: CASSGGLAGGRVEQYF.

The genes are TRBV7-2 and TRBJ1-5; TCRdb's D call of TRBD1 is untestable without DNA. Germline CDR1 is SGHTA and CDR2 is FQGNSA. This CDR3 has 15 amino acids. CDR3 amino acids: CASSLEGQGYQPQHF.

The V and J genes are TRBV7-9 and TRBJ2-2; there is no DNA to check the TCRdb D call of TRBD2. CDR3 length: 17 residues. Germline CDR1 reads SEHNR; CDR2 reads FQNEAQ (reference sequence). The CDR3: CASSSPPTRRNTGELFF.